This T cell receptor (beta chain) was recovered during a study of beta chain features in type 1 diabetes. V dropped 4 bases and J dropped 3; count of bases not matched to a gene: 6. The germline V gene encodes CDR1 SQVTM and CDR2 ANQGSEA. The CDR3 is 15 amino acids. Sequencing targeted expressed TCRB transcripts, as all isolated RNA had been reverse transcribed. The protocol was immunoSEQ multiplex PCR, while the TCRdb copy is restricted to in-frame clones and leaves out a portion. The sample includes a few hundred thousand clones, 25% to 30% of them seen just once. The receptor's source is a man in his thirties or forties in good health. The chain uses TRBV29-1 and TRBJ2-1; 10 nucleotides agree with TRBD2. The specimen was central memory CD4+ T cells from blood. In DNA form, the CDR3 reads TGCAGCGTTGGAACCCGACTAGCGGGCTACAATGAGCAGTTCTTC. This codes for CSVGTRLAGYNEQFF.